The following is a TCR beta chain sequence with its context. Autoimmune disease history or systemic immunosuppression excluded patients. These data originate in a study of OX40 agonist ivuxolimab in advanced cancers. Study summary: Ivuxolimab, an antibody acting as an agonist of OX40 (CD134), was used to treat patients. The eligibility criteria allowed prior anti-PD-1, anti-PD-L1 or anti-CTLA-4 therapy, and about 40% had some.

The protocol was immunoSEQ multiplex PCR, while the TCRdb copy is restricted to in-frame clones and leaves out a portion. Found here are approximately 54,000 clones, about nine tenths of them singletons; the top ten hold roughly 12%. CDR1 is SGHNT, CDR2 YYREEE, per germline (reference sequence). With 2 bases removed from V and 1 base from J, the gap between germline ends came to 5 bases. The CDR3 has 13 amino acids. Specimen: CD4+ or CD8+ T cells sorted from blood, collected in a trial of the OX40 agonist ivuxolimab. This chain joins TRBV5-4 and TRBJ2-3; D gene uncertain. The TCR comes from an adult with an advanced solid tumor such as melanoma, head and neck, liver or kidney cancer. DNA for the CDR3: TGTGCCAGCAGCTTCGGCGGCACAGATACGCAGTATTTT. Amino acids: CASSFGGTDTQYF.